Below, 29 T cell receptor beta chains from the same sample are listed, as sequenced in a study of shared clonotypes between healthy human individuals. Profiling relied on immunoSEQ multiplex PCR, and the TCRdb table lists in-frame clones only, not all of them. The table shows millions of clones, with around 90% occurring only once. What was sequenced was naive CD4+ T cells sorted from blood. The subset: CD45RA+ positively selected. These receptors were taken from a man younger than 35 in good health.

V and J are TRBV18 and TRBJ1-5, with 10 positions matching TRBD1. Germline CDR1 reads KGHSH; CDR2 reads LQKENI. V was pared by 5 bases and J by 6 bases, with 4 bases of the junction left unmatched. This CDR3 has 14 residues. This CDR3 is CASSSDRGFQPQHF. CDR3 DNA sequence: TGTGCCAGCTCATCGGACAGGGGGTTTCAGCCCCAGCATTTT.

This clone was observed a few times. Other DNA sequences in the same sample also yield this CDR3. The V and J genes are TRBV30 and TRBJ1-5, with D tentatively TRBD1 (5 bases). Between the trimmed V and J ends, which lost 2 bases and 4 bases, there was a span of 9 bases. This CDR3 spans 13 amino acids. CDR1 is GTSNPN, CDR2 SVGIG, per germline (reference sequence). CDR3 coding DNA: TGTGCCTGGAGTCGAGACAGTAATCAGCCCCAGCATTTT. Translating gives CAWSRDSNQPQHF.

The V call is TRBV2, the J call TRBJ1-1, with a possible D match to TRBD1 (5 bases). Germline V CDR1 and CDR2: SNHLY, FYNNEI. This CDR3 is 16 amino acids long. V was shortened by 6 bases and J by 3 bases, with 20 bases between the two germline ends. CDR3 loop: CASRPIDRGSHTEAFF. For the CDR3, the DNA is TGTGCCAGCAGGCCCATTGACAGAGGCTCCCACACTGAAGCTTTCTTT.

The chain recombines TRBV7-2 with TRBJ2-1; 7 positions agree with TRBD2. The V segment lost 5 bases and the J segment 2 bases; nucleotides outside the gene matches: 6. This CDR3 spans 15 amino acids. Germline CDR1 and CDR2: SGHTA and FQGNSA. CDR3 region: CASSRPGLTYNEQFF. DNA of the CDR3: TGTGCCAGCAGCAGACCGGGACTAACCTACAATGAGCAGTTCTTC.

This chain connects TRBV6-5 to TRBJ2-2; 7 nucleotides agree with TRBD1. Germline V gene lookup returns CDR1 MNHEY and CDR2 SVGAGI. Trimming removed 9 bases from V and 2 bases from J; junction bases left unmatched: 6. The CDR3 totals 14 residues. Here the CDR3 reads CASNSGGNTGELFF. The DNA of the CDR3 is TGTGCCAGTAACTCAGGGGGAAACACCGGGGAGCTGTTTTTT.

The chain carries TRBV18 and TRBJ2-7; D possibly corresponds to TRBD1 (5 bases). Germline V CDR1 and CDR2: KGHSH, LQKENI. The CDR3 covers 13 residues. With 1 base removed from V and 10 bases from J, the gap between germline ends came to 14 bases. As DNA, the CDR3 is TGTGCCAGCTCACCACAAGGCACAGGCGAACAGTACTTC. Translation: CASSPQGTGEQYF.

The gene calls are TRBV27 and TRBJ2-2; 8 bases are a match to TRBD2. The CDR3 extends over 18 amino acids. Unmatched junction bases numbered 14, after V lost 5 bases and J lost 3 bases. Germline assignment: CDR1 MNHEY and CDR2 SMNVEV (reference sequence). CDR3: CASSPGLVFARDTGELFF. The CDR3 nucleotides are TGTGCCAGCAGTCCGGGACTAGTATTCGCGCGTGACACCGGGGAGCTGTTTTTT.

The chain is built from TRBV11-2 and TRBJ1-6; 7 bases are shared with TRBD1. Trimming took 1 base from V and 9 from J; bases not matched to a gene: 6. Germline V gene data show CDR1 as SGHAT and CDR2 as FQNNGV. This CDR3 is built from 15 residues. CDR3: CASSLGGTDFSPLHF. DNA of the CDR3: TGTGCCAGCAGCTTAGGAGGGACAGATTTTTCACCCCTCCACTTT.

This clone was detected a few times. The CDR3 sequence: CAPDGSWRTEAFF. The CDR3 DNA reads TGTGCCCCTGATGGGTCTTGGAGAACTGAAGCTTTCTTT. This chain connects TRBV30 to TRBJ1-1; no reliable D call. CDR3 length equals 13 residues. Looked up from germline, CDR1 is GTSNPN and CDR2 is SVGIG (reference sequence). Trimming removed 8 bases from V and 5 bases from J, with 18 bases in between.

The chain combines TRBV4-1 with TRBJ1-1; 8 nucleotides agree with TRBD1. The CDR3 contains 13 residues. The V gene's germline CDR1 is MGHRA and CDR2 YSYEKL. V gave up 4 bases and J gave up 4 bases; unmatched junction bases: 2. For the CDR3, the DNA is TGCGCCAGCAGCCCCAGGGGGCCCACTGAAGCTTTCTTT. Encoded protein: CASSPRGPTEAFF.

The chain recombines TRBV6-5 with TRBJ2-7, with TRBD2 matching over 9 bases. Germline assignment: CDR1 MNHEY and CDR2 SVGAGI. V gave up 7 bases and J gave up 3 bases; unmatched junction bases: 7. CDR3 length: 14 residues. As DNA, the CDR3 is TGTGCCAGCACCCGGGGTAGCGGGGGCTACGAGCAGTACTTC. Translated: CASTRGSGGYEQYF.

The V gene is TRBV6-5, the J gene TRBJ2-1; maybe TRBD2 (7 bases). This CDR3 region has 16 residues. V lost 4 bases, J lost 3 bases, and 16 bases lay in between. CDR1 and CDR2 from the germline V gene are MNHEY and SVGAGI. The CDR3 region has the DNA TGTGCCAGCAGTTCCCCCGAGGGGGGGGGCTACAATGAGCAGTTCTTC. Protein sequence: CASSSPEGGGYNEQFF.

This rearrangement joins TRBV5-1 to TRBJ2-5; possible D gene TRBD2, 6 bases. The V end lost 0 bases, the J end lost 4 bases, and 13 bases lay between the germline ends. The CDR3 spans 15 residues. Germline CDR1 is SGHRS and CDR2 is YFSETQ. The CDR3 nucleotides read TGCGCCAGCAGCTTGGCCGCTCCCGGGGGAGAGACCCAGTACTTC. Translating it yields CASSLAAPGGETQYF.

Turning to this clone: The same CDR3 arises from other DNA sequences in this sample as well. CDR3 protein: CASRAGTGVNQPQHF. The CDR3 DNA reads TGTGCCAGCAGAGCCGGGACAGGGGTCAATCAGCCCCAGCATTTT. The chain combines TRBV6-5 with TRBJ1-5; 10 bases align to TRBD1. Trimming at V came to 6 bases and at J to 3 bases, leaving 5 bases not matched to a gene. The CDR3 sequence is 15 residues long. From germline, CDR1 is MNHEY and CDR2 SVGAGI.

V usage is TRBV15 and J usage is TRBJ2-7; D is perhaps TRBD1 (6 bases). The CDR3 extends over 12 amino acids. The V gene's germline CDR1 is LNHNV and CDR2 YYDKDF (reference sequence). With 5 bases removed from V and 9 bases from J, the gap between germline ends came to 14 bases. The CDR3, as DNA: TGTGCCACCAGCGAACCGGGACAAAGGCAGTACTTC. The encoded protein is CATSEPGQRQYF.

CDR3 DNA: TGTGCCAGCAGTTTGGTACAGGGAGCGAATCAGCCCCAGCATTTT. This gives the protein CASSLVQGANQPQHF. The gene calls are TRBV27 and TRBJ1-5, with a weak D call TRBD1 (6 bases). This CDR3 region has 15 residues. Per the germline V gene, CDR1 is MNHEY and CDR2 is SMNVEV (reference sequence). V shed 3 bases and J shed 4 bases, with 13 bases lying between them.

The chain employs TRBV5-1 and TRBJ2-7, with TRBD1 matching over 8 bases. Germline V gene lookup returns CDR1 SGHRS and CDR2 YFSETQ. The CDR3 is 16 amino acids. V shed 4 bases, J shed 2 bases, and the junction held 11 bases outside the gene matches. The CDR3 nucleotides are TGCGCCAGCAGCGCACCCGGACAGGGTGGAACCTACGAGCAGTACTTC. Its translation: CASSAPGQGGTYEQYF.

Concerning this clone itself: The same CDR3 arises from other DNA sequences in this sample as well. J is TRBJ2-3 and V is TRBV20-1, with D possibly being TRBD2 (5 bases). The CDR3 is 11 residues long. With 3 bases removed from V and 6 bases from J, the gap between germline ends came to 7 bases. The germline gives CDR1 DFQATT, CDR2 SNEGSKA (reference sequence). CDR3 sequence: CSASGVDTQYF. The CDR3 DNA reads TGCAGTGCTAGCGGGGTGGATACGCAGTATTTT.

The chain is built from TRBV9 and TRBJ2-7; possible D gene TRBD2, 6 bases. Germline V CDR1 and CDR2: SGDLS, YYNGEE. The CDR3 loop spans 14 amino acids. Deletions cut 0 bases from V and 6 bases from J, with 13 bases between. The CDR3 is CASSVGRGRGEQYF. DNA for the CDR3: TGTGCCAGCAGCGTAGGGAGGGGAAGGGGCGAGCAGTACTTC.

The rearrangement uses TRBV4-2 and TRBJ2-4; 7 positions agree with TRBD1. The CDR3 runs to 17 residues. Germline CDR1 LGHNA, CDR2 YNFKEQ. Trimming cost V 0 bases and J 9 bases; bases outside gene matches: 14. This CDR3 is CASSQDLGQVLRGIQYF. The CDR3 DNA reads TGTGCCAGCAGCCAAGATCTCGGACAGGTACTAAGGGGCATTCAGTACTTC.

DNA for the CDR3: TGTGCCTGGAGTGTAGGGCAGGGCGCTGGAAACACCATATATTTT. Protein: CAWSVGQGAGNTIYF. The chain recombines TRBV30 with TRBJ1-3; D may be TRBD1 (5 bases). The length of the CDR3 is 15 residues. The germline V gene encodes CDR1 GTSNPN and CDR2 SVGIG (reference sequence). V lost 0 bases and J lost 2, with 11 bases in between.

The chain is built from TRBV12-5 and TRBJ1-3; D might be TRBD1 (5 bases). Per germline, CDR1 LGHNT and CDR2 FRNRAP. V was pared by 1 base and J by 2 bases, with 9 bases between. The CDR3 extends over 15 amino acids. The CDR3 here is CASGLGQTTGNTIYF. CDR3 nucleotide sequence: TGTGCTAGTGGTTTGGGACAGACAACTGGAAACACCATATATTTT. The whole variable domain, remainder taken from reference TRBV12-5 and TRBJ1-3, is DARVTQTPRHKVTEMGQEVTMRCQPILGHNTVFWYRQTMMQGLELLAYFRNRAPLDDSGMPKDRFSAEMPDATLATLKIQPSEPRDSAVYFCASGLGQTTGNTIYFGEGSWLTVV.

In this sample, this clone turned up a few times. At the DNA level, this CDR3 is encoded by other sequences in the same sample as well. The V gene is TRBV4-3, the J gene TRBJ1-5; TRBD1 aligns across 7 bases. The V gene end was trimmed by 0 bases and the J gene end by 4 bases; junction bases not matched to a gene: 0. The germline V gene encodes CDR1 LGHNA and CDR2 YSLEER. The CDR3 runs to 14 residues. The CDR3 DNA is TGCGCCAGCAGCCAAGAGACAGGGAATCAGCCCCAGCATTTT. Protein product: CASSQETGNQPQHF.

The chain combines TRBV7-8 with TRBJ1-1, with 8 bases identical to TRBD1. Losses at the gene ends were 5 bases for V and 4 bases for J; bases not matched to a gene: 6. The CDR3 extends over 14 amino acids. The V gene's germline CDR1 is SGHVS and CDR2 FQNEAQ. This chain's CDR3 is CASSLTGGATEAFF. The CDR3 coding sequence is TGTGCCAGCAGCCTTACAGGGGGGGCCACTGAAGCTTTCTTT.

The chain joins TRBV23-1 to TRBJ1-6; TRBD1 might be the D (5 bases). TRBV23-1 is recorded as an ORF, its role being uncertain. V lost 7 bases, J lost 0 bases, and 22 bases lay in between. The CDR3 is made up of 19 amino acids. The CDR3 region is CASTTFGTDRSSYNSPLHF. In DNA, the CDR3 is TGCGCCAGCACGACCTTCGGGACGGATAGGAGCTCCTATAATTCACCCCTCCACTTT.

The J gene is TRBJ2-7, the V gene TRBV6-1; D perhaps matches TRBD1 (6 bases). V dropped 4 bases and J dropped 1 base, with 17 bases sitting between them. The CDR3 runs to 16 residues. CDR1 is MNHNS and CDR2 is SASEGT in the germline V gene. The CDR3 DNA follows: TGTGCCAGCAGTGGAGTAATGGGGGCGTATTCCTACGAGCAGTACTTC. Translated, it gives CASSGVMGAYSYEQYF.

The V and J genes are TRBV14 and TRBJ1-1, with TRBD1 matching 8 bases. Germline CDR1 reads SGHDN; CDR2 reads FVKESK. The CDR3 extends over 20 amino acids. After removal of 4 bases from V and 4 bases from J, the junction contained 23 bases not matched to a gene. The CDR3 here is CASSRRPPRKEDRGPTEAFF. The CDR3 coding sequence is TGTGCCAGCAGCCGAAGGCCACCGCGAAAAGAAGACAGGGGACCCACTGAAGCTTTCTTT.

This clone appeared once. The chain has TRBV29-1 and TRBJ1-2; perhaps TRBD1 as D (6 bases). The ends were cut back, 6 bases at V and 3 bases at J, with 17 bases in the middle. Germline V CDR1 and CDR2: SQVTM, ANQGSEA. The CDR3 spans 14 residues. CDR3 residues: CSVILGDKHYGYTF. CDR3 sequence (DNA): TGCAGCGTCATCCTCGGGGACAAGCACTATGGCTACACCTTC.

The rearrangement joins TRBV5-1 to TRBJ2-3, with 12 bases lining up with TRBD2. CDR3 length: 15 amino acids. Germline V gene sequence: CDR1 SGHRS, CDR2 YFSETQ. The ends lost 4 bases at V and 4 bases at J; junction bases unmatched: 4. As DNA, the CDR3 is TGCGCCAGCAGCAAGACTAGCGGGGGATCAGATACGCAGTATTTT. Translated, it gives CASSKTSGGSDTQYF.